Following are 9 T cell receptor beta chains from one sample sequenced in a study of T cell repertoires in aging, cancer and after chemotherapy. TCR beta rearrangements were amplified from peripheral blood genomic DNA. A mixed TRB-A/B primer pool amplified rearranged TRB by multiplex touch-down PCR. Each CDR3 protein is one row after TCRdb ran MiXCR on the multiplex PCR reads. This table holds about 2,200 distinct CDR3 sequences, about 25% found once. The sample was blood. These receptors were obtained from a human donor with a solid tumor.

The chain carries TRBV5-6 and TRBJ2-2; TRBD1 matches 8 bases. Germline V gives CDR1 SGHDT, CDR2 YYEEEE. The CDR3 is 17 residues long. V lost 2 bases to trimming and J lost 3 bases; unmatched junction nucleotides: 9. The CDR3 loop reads CASSLAQTGGYTGELFF. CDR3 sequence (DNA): TGTGCCAGCAGCTTAGCGCAAACAGGGGGATACACCGGGGAGCTGTTTTTT.

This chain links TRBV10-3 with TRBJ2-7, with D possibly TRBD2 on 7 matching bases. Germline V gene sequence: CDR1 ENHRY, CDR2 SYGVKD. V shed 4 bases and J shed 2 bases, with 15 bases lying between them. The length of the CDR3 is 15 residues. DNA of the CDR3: TGTGCCATCAGTGGGGGGGGCAGGGGAACCTACGAGCAGTACTTC. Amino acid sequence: CAISGGGRGTYEQYF.

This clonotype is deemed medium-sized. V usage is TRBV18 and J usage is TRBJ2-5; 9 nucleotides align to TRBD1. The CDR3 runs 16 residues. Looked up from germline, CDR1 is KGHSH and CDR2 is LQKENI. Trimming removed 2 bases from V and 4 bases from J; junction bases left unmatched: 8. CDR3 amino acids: CASSPTGTGSPETQYF. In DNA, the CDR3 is TGTGCCAGCTCACCAACCGGGACAGGGTCCCCAGAGACCCAGTACTTC.

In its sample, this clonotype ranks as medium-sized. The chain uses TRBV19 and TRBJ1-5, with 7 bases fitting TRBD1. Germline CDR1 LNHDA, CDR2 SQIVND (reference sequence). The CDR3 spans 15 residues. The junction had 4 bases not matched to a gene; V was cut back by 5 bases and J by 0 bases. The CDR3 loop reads CASSWDRNSNQPQHF. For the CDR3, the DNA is TGTGCCAGTAGTTGGGACAGAAATAGCAATCAGCCCCAGCATTTT.

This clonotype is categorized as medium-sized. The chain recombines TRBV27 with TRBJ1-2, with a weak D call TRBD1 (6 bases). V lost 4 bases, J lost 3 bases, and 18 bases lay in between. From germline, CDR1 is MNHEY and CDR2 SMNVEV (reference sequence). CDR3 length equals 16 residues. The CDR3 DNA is TGTGCCAGCAGTTCCCTTCTCACAGGGTTAGACTATGGCTACACCTTC. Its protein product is CASSSLLTGLDYGYTF.

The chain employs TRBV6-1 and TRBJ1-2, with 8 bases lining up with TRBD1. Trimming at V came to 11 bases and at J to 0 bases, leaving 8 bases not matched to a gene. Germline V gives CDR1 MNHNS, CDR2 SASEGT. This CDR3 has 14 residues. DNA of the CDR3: TGTGCCGTATTCAACAGGGGGACTAACTATGGCTACACCTTC. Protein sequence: CAVFNRGTNYGYTF.

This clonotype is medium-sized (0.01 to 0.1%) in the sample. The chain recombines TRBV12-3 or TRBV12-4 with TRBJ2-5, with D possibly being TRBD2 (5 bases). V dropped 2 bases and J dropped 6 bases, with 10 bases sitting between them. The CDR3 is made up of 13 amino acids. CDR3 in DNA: TGTGCCAGCAGTTTAACTAGTGGAAAGACCCAGTACTTC. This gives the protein CASSLTSGKTQYF.

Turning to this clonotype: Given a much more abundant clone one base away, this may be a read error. This chain's CDR3 is CAISESNWGEPANSPFHF. The CDR3 bases are TGTGCCATCAGTGAGTCGAATTGGGGGGAACCCGCCAATTCACCCTTCCACTTT. V and J are TRBV10-3 and TRBJ1-6, with a weak D call TRBD1 (5 bases). The CDR3 spans 18 residues. CDR1 ENHRY and CDR2 SYGVKD come from the germline V gene.

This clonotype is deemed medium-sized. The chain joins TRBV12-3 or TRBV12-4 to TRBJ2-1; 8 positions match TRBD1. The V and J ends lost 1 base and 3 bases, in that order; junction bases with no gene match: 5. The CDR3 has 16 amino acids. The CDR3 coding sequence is TGTGCCAGCAGTTTAGGACAGGGGCCGAGCTACAATGAGCAGTTCTTC. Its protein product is CASSLGQGPSYNEQFF.